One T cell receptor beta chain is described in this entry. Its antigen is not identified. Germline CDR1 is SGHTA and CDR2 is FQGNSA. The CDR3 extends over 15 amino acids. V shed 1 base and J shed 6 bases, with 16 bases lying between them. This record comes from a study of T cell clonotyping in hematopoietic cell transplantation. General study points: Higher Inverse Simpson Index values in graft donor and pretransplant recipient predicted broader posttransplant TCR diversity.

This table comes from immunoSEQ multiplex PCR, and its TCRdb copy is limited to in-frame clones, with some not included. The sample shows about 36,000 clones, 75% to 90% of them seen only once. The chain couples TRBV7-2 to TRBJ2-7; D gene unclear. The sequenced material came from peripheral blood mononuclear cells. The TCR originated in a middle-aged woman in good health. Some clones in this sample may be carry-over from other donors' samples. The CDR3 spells CASSLDRSSRGEQYF. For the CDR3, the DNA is TGTGCCAGCAGCTTAGATCGTTCTAGTCGTGGCGAGCAGTACTTC.